A single sample is the source of the 26 T cell receptor beta chains below, sequenced in a study of post-analysis software for immune sequencing data. Study-wide points: A handful of TRBV segments were significantly more frequent in patients than in controls. TRBV5-6, TRBV5-1 and TRBV20-1 were among these segments.

These receptors are not linked to any known antigen. Tagging with unique molecular identifiers was a feature of the TCR beta cDNA libraries. A single record per CDR3 protein comes from TCRdb applying MiXCR to the PCR reads. The sample holds about 540,000 distinct CDR3 sequences, around a third seen once. Sequencing input: blood. The receptor source for this set is a girl under 18 with multiple sclerosis.

The gene calls are TRBV29-1 and TRBJ2-3; possibly TRBD1 or TRBD2 for D (6 bases each). The CDR3 is 13 amino acids. The germline V and J ends were trimmed by 5 bases and 14 bases, with 23 bases remaining between them. Germline V lookup: CDR1 SQVTM, CDR2 ANQGSEA. Written as DNA, the CDR3 is TGCAGCGTTTCGAAGGGGGGAGAACCGACGGGGTATTTT. This encodes CSVSKGGEPTGYF.

J is TRBJ2-2 and V is TRBV29-1, with TRBD1 as a possible D gene (6 bases). The CDR3 runs to 13 residues. The germline gives CDR1 SQVTM, CDR2 ANQGSEA. The ends were cut back, 4 bases at V and 5 bases at J, with 11 bases in the middle. CDR3 in DNA: TGCAGCGTTGCAGGGGCAGGGACCGGGGAGCTGTTTTTT. Residues: CSVAGAGTGELFF.

This clonotype was counted many times. One junction end does not reproduce the germline sequence, and a read error may be involved. The chain couples TRBV12-3 or TRBV12-4 to TRBJ1-2; D gene ambiguous. This CDR3 has 12 residues. CDR3 sequence reads: CASSLGLYGYTF. The DNA of the CDR3 is TGTGCCAGCAGCTTAGGGCTCTATGGCTACACCTTC.

This chain joins TRBV20-1 and TRBJ2-3, with 12 nucleotides matching TRBD1. The germline CDR1 and CDR2 sequences are DFQATT and SNEGSKA (reference sequence). V dropped 5 bases and J dropped 2; count of bases not matched to a gene: 2. The CDR3 contains 14 residues. The CDR3: CSARDRGPTDTQYF. The CDR3 coding sequence is TGCAGTGCTCGGGACAGGGGGCCCACAGATACGCAGTATTTT.

The chain links TRBV12-3 or TRBV12-4 to TRBJ1-2; 7 nucleotides align to TRBD1. CDR3 length equals 16 residues. J gave up 4 bases and V 6 bases, and 14 bases lay outside the gene matches. For the CDR3, the DNA is TGTGCCAGCAGAGAAGTCCGGGACAGATCATTCTATGGCTACACCTTC. Its translation: CASREVRDRSFYGYTF.

A few counts support this clonotype. The chain carries TRBV12-5 and TRBJ2-1; D possibly corresponds to TRBD1 (6 bases). This CDR3 is built from 16 residues. V was pared by 0 bases and J by 5 bases, with 14 bases between. Germline V CDR1 and CDR2: LGHNT, FRNRAP. The CDR3 loop reads CASGLVLGGADNEQFF. In DNA, the CDR3 is TGTGCTAGTGGTTTGGTACTTGGGGGCGCAGACAATGAGCAGTTCTTC.

This clonotype occurred a few times. The chain combines TRBV11-2 with TRBJ2-5; D is undetermined. The CDR3 contains 14 residues. V lost 5 bases and J 4 bases, leaving 14 bases between the germline ends. Germline CDR1 is SGHAT and CDR2 is FQNNGV. The chain's CDR3 is CASSPGGVIETQYF. CDR3 nucleotides: TGTGCCAGCAGCCCGGGTGGGGTGATAGAGACCCAGTACTTC.

This rearrangement joins TRBV7-9 to TRBJ1-6, with D perhaps TRBD1 (5 bases). The CDR3 contains 16 residues. Germline V gene sequence: CDR1 SEHNR, CDR2 FQNEAQ (reference sequence). The V end lost 5 bases, the J end lost 10 bases, and 21 bases lay between the germline ends. The CDR3 spells CASSLTTAGQGSPLHF. The CDR3, as DNA: TGTGCCAGCAGCCTGACGACCGCAGGACAAGGATCACCCCTCCACTTT.

V usage is TRBV2 and J usage is TRBJ1-5, with D possibly matching TRBD1 (5 bases). Trimming cost V 6 bases and J 4 bases, with 13 bases left between them. Germline CDR1 is SNHLY and CDR2 is FYNNEI. CDR3 length: 14 amino acids. CDR3 region: CASRIDSGNQPQHF. In DNA, the CDR3 is TGTGCCAGCAGGATAGACAGTGGGAATCAGCCCCAGCATTTT.

In regard to this clonotype: The junction departs from germline at one end; a sequencing error may be responsible. This chain links TRBV19 with TRBJ2-1; no clear D. The germline gives CDR1 LNHDA, CDR2 SQIVND (reference sequence). This CDR3 region has 12 residues. The CDR3 DNA follows: TGTGCCAGTAGGCAATATTACAATGAGCGGTTCTTC. Translation: CASRQYYNERFF.

This clonotype has only a few counts. J is TRBJ2-7 and V is TRBV20-1, with TRBD2 matching 8 bases. The last part of the DNA fits TRBJ2-5 better; the J call may be wrong. This CDR3 contains 15 residues. Germline V gene data show CDR1 as DFQATT and CDR2 as SNEGSKA (reference sequence). The CDR3 coding sequence is TGCAGTGCCCCGATGCTACTAGCGGTCGGTGAGACCCAGTACTTC. Its translation: CSAPMLLAVGETQYF.

The CDR3 DNA reads TGTGCCAGCAGTGAGGCCACAGGGGGCGGTGAAAAACTGTTTTTT. Amino acids: CASSEATGGGEKLFF. This rearrangement joins TRBV25-1 to TRBJ1-4; 9 nucleotides line up with TRBD1. V lost 3 bases, J lost 7 bases, and 6 bases stayed unmatched. In germline, CDR1 is MGHDK, CDR2 SYGVNS. CDR3 size: 15 residues.

This clonotype has only a few counts. The junction does not match germline at one end; this may be a read error. This chain joins TRBV11-3 and TRBJ2-3; 9 bases fit TRBD1. This CDR3 contains 15 residues. CDR1 is SGHNT, CDR2 YENEEA, per germline. CDR3 residues: CASSRTGASRDTQYF. CDR3 nucleotide sequence: TGTGCCAGCAGCCGGACAGGGGCGAGCAGAGATACGCAGTATTTT.

This clonotype has a handful of counts. The genes are TRBV6-6 and TRBJ1-2, with D possibly TRBD1 on 5 matching bases. Germline V gene data show CDR1 as MNHNY and CDR2 as SVGAGI (reference sequence). V shed 0 bases and J shed 8 bases, with 19 bases lying between them. CDR3 size: 16 residues. Here the CDR3 DNA reads TGTGCCAGCAGTTACTCGAAGGGAGGCGGGGCTATGGGCTACACCTTC. Residues: CASSYSKGGGAMGYTF.

This clonotype has a handful of counts. This chain joins TRBV4-1 and TRBJ2-3, with TRBD1 matching 9 bases. The CDR3 is 17 amino acids. Trimming cost V 3 bases and J 0 bases; bases outside gene matches: 7. The germline V gene encodes CDR1 MGHRA and CDR2 YSYEKL. The CDR3 DNA reads as TGCGCCAGCAGCCAGTGGGGGGACAGGGCGAGCACAGATACGCAGTATTTT. Its translation: CASSQWGDRASTDTQYF.

This clonotype was seen only a few times. The chain links TRBV18 to TRBJ2-4, with D perhaps TRBD1 or TRBD2 (5 bases each). The germline V gene has CDR1 KGHSH and CDR2 LQKENI. The V gene lost 4 bases and the J gene lost 8 bases, with 15 bases spanning the gap. The CDR3 spans 14 residues. The CDR3 here is CASSQAGSKDIQYF. The DNA of the CDR3 is TGTGCCAGCTCACAGGCAGGGAGTAAGGACATTCAGTACTTC. Looking up the rest from reference TRBV18 and TRBJ2-4 gives the full variable domain: NAGVMQNPRHLVRRRGQEARLRCSPMKGHSHVYWYRQLPEEGLKFMVYLQKENIIDESGMPKERFSAEFPKEGPSILRIQQVVRGDSAAYFCASSQAGSKDIQYFGAGTRLSVL.

The CDR3 loop reads CASSYRDTNSPLHF. The CDR3 region has the DNA TGTGCCAGCAGTTACAGGGACACCAATTCACCCCTCCACTTT. V and J are TRBV6-5 and TRBJ1-6, with D maybe TRBD1 (6 bases). V lost 2 bases and J 7 bases, leaving 9 bases between the germline ends. The CDR3 is 14 residues long. CDR1 and CDR2 from the germline V gene are MNHEY and SVGAGI.

In this sample, this clonotype turned up a few times. This rearrangement joins TRBV4-1 to TRBJ2-4, with D possibly TRBD1 on 6 matching bases. The assigned J gene may be wrong: the sequence end matches TRBJ2-7 better. CDR1 and CDR2 from the germline V gene are MGHRA and YSYEKL. CDR3 size: 15 residues. In nucleotides, the CDR3 is TGCGCCAGCAGCCAAGATGCTCTCGGGACAAACGAGCAGTACTTC. Protein sequence: CASSQDALGTNEQYF.

This clonotype was seen a handful of times. The chain employs TRBV11-1 and TRBJ2-5; no clear D. V was trimmed by 5 bases and J by 5 bases, leaving 15 bases between them. This CDR3 is built from 14 residues. The V gene's germline CDR1 is SGHAT and CDR2 FQDESV (reference sequence). This CDR3 is CASSNGLPEETQYF. CDR3 sequence (DNA): TGTGCCAGCAGCAACGGGCTCCCCGAGGAGACCCAGTACTTC.

The chain combines TRBV6-1 with TRBJ1-1; D remains unclear. This CDR3 comprises 14 residues. Germline V gene sequence: CDR1 MNHNS, CDR2 SASEGT. V gave up 2 bases and J gave up 7 bases, with 14 bases separating them. The CDR3 loop is CASSEFFGVGEAFF. CDR3 nucleotide sequence: TGTGCCAGCAGTGAATTCTTCGGGGTGGGTGAAGCTTTCTTT.

This clonotype was found a few times. This chain joins TRBV2 and TRBJ2-1; a weak D match, TRBD2 (5 bases). CDR1 is SNHLY, CDR2 FYNNEI, per germline. This CDR3 has 16 amino acids. V was pared by 6 bases and J by 7 bases, with 22 bases between. This CDR3 reads CASRNGILQDLNEQFF. Here the CDR3 DNA reads TGTGCCAGCAGGAACGGGATCCTACAAGATCTTAATGAGCAGTTCTTC.

Comments on this clonotype: Germline is not matched at one junction end, which may reflect a read error. The rearrangement links TRBV20-1 to TRBJ1-5; tentatively, D is TRBD1 (6 bases). CDR1 DFQATT and CDR2 SNEGSKA come from the germline V gene (reference sequence). The CDR3 length is 12 residues. This CDR3 is CSARTVNRPQHF. For the CDR3, the DNA is TGCAGTGCGAGGACAGTCAATCGGCCCCAGCATTTT.

V is TRBV25-1 and J is TRBJ1-2; TRBD1 is a possible D gene (5 bases). Looked up from germline, CDR1 is MGHDK and CDR2 is SYGVNS. V shed 8 bases and J shed 8 bases, with 18 bases lying between them. The CDR3 is 13 amino acids. The CDR3 nucleotides read TGTGCCAGCGGGGGACGGGGTTGGATCGGCTACACCTTC. It yields the protein CASGGRGWIGYTF.

The chain couples TRBV20-1 to TRBJ2-1, with 10 bases fitting TRBD1. CDR3 length equals 15 residues. J lost 6 bases, V lost 6 bases, and 11 bases had no gene match. Germline V gene data show CDR1 as DFQATT and CDR2 as SNEGSKA (reference sequence). The CDR3 sequence is CSASDGTGVFNEQFF. The CDR3, as DNA: TGCAGTGCGAGTGACGGGACAGGGGTTTTCAATGAGCAGTTCTTC.

The chain has TRBV7-8 and TRBJ2-5; no clear D. Trimming pared 0 bases from V and 5 bases from J, leaving 10 bases between. The germline V gene encodes CDR1 SGHVS and CDR2 FQNEAQ. This CDR3 is 14 amino acids long. In DNA, the CDR3 is TGTGCCAGCAGCTTAGCTGATAGACTGGAGACCCAGTACTTC. The encoded protein is CASSLADRLETQYF.

The CDR3 sequence: CASSQSSGTQYF. CDR3 in DNA: TGTGCCAGCAGCCAGAGTAGTGGTACGCAGTATTTT. This chain joins TRBV3-1 and TRBJ2-3, with D unresolved. This CDR3 spans 12 amino acids. Per germline, CDR1 LGHDT and CDR2 YNNKEL (reference sequence). Trimming stripped 3 bases from V and 8 bases from J, with 9 bases between.